This T cell receptor beta chain was retrieved from a study of blood T cells in healthy people across ages. V was cut by 5 bases and J by 10 bases, with 21 bases left in between. The length of the CDR3 is 14 residues. Germline CDR1 DFQATT, CDR2 SNEGSKA (reference sequence). Caucasian individuals from Russia who were healthy and aged 6 to 90 acted as donors. Combining a sample-barcoded 5' primer with a J-beta primer mix, a second PCR ran for roughly 6 to 11 cycles. TCRdb independently ran MiXCR on the 5' RACE reads; one entry per CDR3 protein. The profile shows fewer than 700,000 distinct CDR3 sequences, more than 45% of them singletons.

This receptor was taken from a man at least 80 years old in good health. Material for sequencing was blood. The chain joins TRBV20-1 to TRBJ2-1; D may be TRBD1 or TRBD2 (5 bases each). CDR3 in DNA: TGCAGTGCTCGGGACCCCAAGTTCCCCCGGGAGCAGTTCTTC. This sequence encodes CSARDPKFPREQFF.